Given below is one T cell receptor (beta chain) in context. The data derive from a study of blood T cell repertoires in COVID-19. Study-wide context: COVID-19 samples from acute and convalescent phases originated in the United States, Italy and Spain. Nucleic acid was either cDNA or gDNA, and it came from T cells, B-cell-depleted T cells, or PBMCs.

CDR1 is SGHDT, CDR2 YYEEEE, per germline. The CDR3 covers 15 residues. Trimming took off 3 bases at V and 1 base at J, with 10 bases between the two ends. In the authors' workflow: Reference gene primer amplification gave nucleated cell count estimates. Profiled with immunoSEQ multiplex PCR; TCRdb holds only in-frame clones, not every one. Clonal size and the V and J genes are those of that table, whereas D and trimming came from the DNA. The sample contains around 63,000 clones, 70% to 90% of which appear only once. The chain uses TRBV5-6 and TRBJ2-2; possibly TRBD1 for D (5 bases). The sample was peripheral blood. The receptor comes from an elderly woman with active COVID-19. The CDR3: CASSSQGGNTGELFF. CDR3 nucleotides: TGTGCCAGCAGCTCGCAGGGCGGGAACACCGGGGAGCTGTTTTTT.